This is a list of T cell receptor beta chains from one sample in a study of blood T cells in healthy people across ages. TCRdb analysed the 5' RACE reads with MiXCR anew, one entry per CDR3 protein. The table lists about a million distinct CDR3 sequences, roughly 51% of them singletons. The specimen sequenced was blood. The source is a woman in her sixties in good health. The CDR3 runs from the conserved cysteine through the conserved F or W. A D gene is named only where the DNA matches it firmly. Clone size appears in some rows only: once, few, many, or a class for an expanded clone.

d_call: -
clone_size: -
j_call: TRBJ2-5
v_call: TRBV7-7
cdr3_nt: TGTGCCAGCAGCTTGGGTTCGGGAATGGGAGAGACCCAGTACTTC
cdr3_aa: CASSLGSGMGETQYF

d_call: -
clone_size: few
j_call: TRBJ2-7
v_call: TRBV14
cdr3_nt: TGTGCCAGCAGCCAAGCGGTATACTACGAGCAGTACTTC
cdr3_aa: CASSQAVYYEQYF

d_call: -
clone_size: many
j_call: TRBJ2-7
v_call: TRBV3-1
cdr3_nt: TGTGCCAGCAGCCAAGACCACCGGACTCCCGAGCAGTACTTC
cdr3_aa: CASSQDHRTPEQYF

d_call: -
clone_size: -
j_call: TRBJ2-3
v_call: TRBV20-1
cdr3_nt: TGCAGTGCTAGAGATAGTGCGGTAGATACGCAGTATTTT
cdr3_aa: CSARDSAVDTQYF

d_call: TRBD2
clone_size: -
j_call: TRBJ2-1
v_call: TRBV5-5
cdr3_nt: TGTGCCAGCAGCGCGGCGGACGGGAGGAGGAACAATGAGCAGTTCTTC
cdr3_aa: CASSAADGRRNNEQFF

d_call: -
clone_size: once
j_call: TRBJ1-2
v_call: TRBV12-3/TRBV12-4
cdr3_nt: TGTGCCAGCACCCGAGGGGCTTCTGGCTACACCTTC
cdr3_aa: CASTRGASGYTF

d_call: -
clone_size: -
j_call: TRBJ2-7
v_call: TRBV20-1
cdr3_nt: TGCAGTGCTATAGGCCGGGATTATACCTACAATGAGCAGTACTTC
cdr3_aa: CSAIGRDYTYNEQYF

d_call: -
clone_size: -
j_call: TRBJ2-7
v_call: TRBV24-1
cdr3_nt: TGTGCCACCAGTGATTCCGGTTCCTACGAGCAGTACTTC
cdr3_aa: CATSDSGSYEQYF

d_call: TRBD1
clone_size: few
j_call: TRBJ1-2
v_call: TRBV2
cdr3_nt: TGTGCCAGCAGAAGTGGACTTGGACAGGGGGCTAACTATGGCTACACCTTC
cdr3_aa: CASRSGLGQGANYGYTF

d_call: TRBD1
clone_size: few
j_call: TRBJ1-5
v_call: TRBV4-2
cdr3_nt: TGTGCCAGCAGCCGAGACAGGGGATCTCAGCCCCAGCATTTT
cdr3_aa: CASSRDRGSQPQHF

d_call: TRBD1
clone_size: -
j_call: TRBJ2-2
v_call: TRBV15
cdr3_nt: TGTGCCACCAGCAGACCAGGGGGAGTAGACACCGGGGAGCTGTTTTTT
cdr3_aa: CATSRPGGVDTGELFF

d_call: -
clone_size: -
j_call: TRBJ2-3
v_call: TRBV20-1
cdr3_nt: TGCAGTGCTCCGATTACCCCCAAAGATACGCAGTATTTT
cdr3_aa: CSAPITPKDTQYF

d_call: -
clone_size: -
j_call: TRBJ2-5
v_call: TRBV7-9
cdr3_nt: TGTGCCAGCAGCTTAGAGGTCGGGCAGTACTTC
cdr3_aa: CASSLEVGQYF

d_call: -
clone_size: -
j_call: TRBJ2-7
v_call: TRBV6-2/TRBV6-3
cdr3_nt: TGTGCCAGCAGTTACATGAGGAGTCGGGAGCGCGAGCAGTACTTC
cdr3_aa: CASSYMRSREREQYF

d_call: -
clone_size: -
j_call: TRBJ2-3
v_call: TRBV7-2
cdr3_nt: TGTGCCAGCAGTTCCCTGGTTCCGGGAGATACGCAGTATTTT
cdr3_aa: CASSSLVPGDTQYF

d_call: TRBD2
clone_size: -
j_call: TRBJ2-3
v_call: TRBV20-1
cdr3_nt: TGCAGTGCTAGAGCGTACAGCGGGGCTAGCACAGATACGCAGTATTTT
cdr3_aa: CSARAYSGASTDTQYF

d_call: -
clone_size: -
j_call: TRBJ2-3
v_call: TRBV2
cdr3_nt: TGTGCCAGCAGTAAGGGACGGGGAAGCACAGATACGCAGTATTTT
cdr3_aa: CASSKGRGSTDTQYF

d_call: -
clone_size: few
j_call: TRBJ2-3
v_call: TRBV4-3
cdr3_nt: TGCGCCAGCAGCCAAGACAGGGGGGAGGGTACGCAGTATTTT
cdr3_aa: CASSQDRGEGTQYF

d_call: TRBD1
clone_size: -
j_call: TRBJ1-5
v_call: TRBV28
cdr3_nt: TGTGCCAGCGGGGACAGTAAGGGGGCTCAGGGTCAGCCCCAGCATTTT
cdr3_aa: CASGDSKGAQGQPQHF

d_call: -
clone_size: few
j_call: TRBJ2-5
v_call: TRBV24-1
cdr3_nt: TGTGCCACCCAGTACCAAGAGACCCAGTACTTC
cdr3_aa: CATQYQETQYF

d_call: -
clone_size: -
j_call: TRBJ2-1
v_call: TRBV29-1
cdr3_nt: TGCAGCGTTGGAGGGGGACCGGTGGAGACCCAGTTCTTC
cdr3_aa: CSVGGGPVETQFF

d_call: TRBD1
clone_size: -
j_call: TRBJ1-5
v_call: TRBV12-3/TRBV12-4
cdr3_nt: TGTGCCAGCAGTAAAGGACAGGTTTGGCAGCCCCAGCATTTT
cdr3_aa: CASSKGQVWQPQHF

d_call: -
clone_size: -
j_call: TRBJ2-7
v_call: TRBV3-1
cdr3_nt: TGTGCCAGCAGCCAAGATGCGCTAACCTACGAGCAGTACTTC
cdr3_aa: CASSQDALTYEQYF

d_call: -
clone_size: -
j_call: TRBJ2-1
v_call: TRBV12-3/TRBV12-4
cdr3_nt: TGTGCCAGCAGTTCTCAACCCGGGACACAAGAGCAGTTCTTC
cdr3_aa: CASSSQPGTQEQFF

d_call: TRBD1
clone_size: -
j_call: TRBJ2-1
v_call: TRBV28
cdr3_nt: TGTGCCAGCAGCCTACCGGGACAGGGCTCCTACAATGAGCAGTTCTTC
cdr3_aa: CASSLPGQGSYNEQFF

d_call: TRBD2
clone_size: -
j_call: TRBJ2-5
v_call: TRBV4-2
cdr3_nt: TGTGCCAGCAGCCAAGAAGCAGCGGGAGAAGAGACCCAGTACTTC
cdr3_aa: CASSQEAAGEETQYF

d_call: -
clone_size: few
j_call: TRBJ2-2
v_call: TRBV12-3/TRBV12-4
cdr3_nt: TGTGCCAGCAGCTTAAGGACAGTATCGAGAACGAACACCGGGGAGCTGTTTTTT
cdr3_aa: CASSLRTVSRTNTGELFF

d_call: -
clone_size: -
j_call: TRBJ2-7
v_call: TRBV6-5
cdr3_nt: TGTGCCAGCAGTTACTCCAAAAGGGGGTACGAGCAGTACTTC
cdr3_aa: CASSYSKRGYEQYF

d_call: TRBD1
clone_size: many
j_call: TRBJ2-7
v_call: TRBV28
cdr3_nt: TGTGCCAGCCTCAGACAGGGGATCGGCGAGCAGTACTTC
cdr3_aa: CASLRQGIGEQYF

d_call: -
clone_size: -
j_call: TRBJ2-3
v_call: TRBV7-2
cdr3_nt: TGTGCCAGCGGGAAACTTAATCCTAGCACAGATACGCAGTATTTT
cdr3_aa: CASGKLNPSTDTQYF

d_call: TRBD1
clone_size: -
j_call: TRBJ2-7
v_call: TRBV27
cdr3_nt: TGTGCCAGCATCTATGACAGGGGCCCCTACGAGCAGTACTTC
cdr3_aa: CASIYDRGPYEQYF

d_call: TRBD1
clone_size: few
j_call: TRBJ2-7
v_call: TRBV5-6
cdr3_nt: TGTGCCAGCAGCCCAAGGACAGGGGAAGACTACGAGCAGTACTTC
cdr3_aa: CASSPRTGEDYEQYF